The 19 T cell receptor beta chains below come from one sample, sequenced in a study of blood T cell repertoires in COVID-19. Generated by immunoSEQ multiplex PCR, the TCRdb table keeps only in-frame clones and is missing some. The table lists more than 70,000 clones, 75% to 95% of them singletons. The sample was peripheral blood. Source of these receptors: a woman under 30 with acute or convalescent COVID-19.

The chain uses TRBV19 and TRBJ2-3; TRBD2 matches at 7 bases. Trimming at V came to 5 bases and at J to 0 bases, leaving 8 bases not matched to a gene. Germline V CDR1 and CDR2: LNHDA, SQIVND (reference sequence). The CDR3 contains 16 residues. Here the CDR3 reads CASSPLAATSTDTQYF. CDR3 bases: TGTGCCAGTAGTCCTCTAGCGGCAACTAGCACAGATACGCAGTATTTT.

The chain carries TRBV6-2 or TRBV6-3 and TRBJ2-2; 11 bases align to TRBD2. V shed 5 bases, J shed 6 bases, and the junction held 17 bases outside the gene matches. The CDR3 spans 19 residues. Germline V gene lookup returns CDR1 MNHEY and CDR2 SVGEGT. The CDR3 DNA is TGTGCCAGCAGTACGGACAGGGAGCCTAGCGGGAGGAAGCCCGGGGAGCTGTTTTTT. This translates into CASSTDREPSGRKPGELFF.

This clone was picked up one time. This chain connects TRBV18 to TRBJ1-3; no clear D. The V end lost 2 bases, the J end lost 2 bases, and 16 bases lay between the germline ends. The CDR3 spans 17 residues. Germline values: CDR1 KGHSH, CDR2 LQKENI. The CDR3 sequence is CASSPFNGELAGNTIYF. The DNA for the CDR3 is TGTGCCAGCTCACCATTCAACGGAGAGCTTGCTGGAAACACCATATATTTT.

V and J are TRBV28 and TRBJ1-2, with D possibly matching TRBD1 (6 bases). This CDR3 is 14 amino acids long. Germline CDR1 and CDR2: MDHEN and SYDVKM. V was pared by 2 bases and J by 5 bases, with 12 bases between. The CDR3 spells CASSLGGRSYGYTF. The CDR3 nucleotides are TGTGCCAGCAGTTTAGGGGGCCGGAGTTATGGCTACACCTTC.

The chain recombines TRBV11-2 with TRBJ1-1; a possible D gene is TRBD1 (5 bases). Deletions cut 8 bases from V and 5 bases from J, with 15 bases between. Germline-derived CDR1 and CDR2 are SGHAT and FQNNGV. The CDR3 consists of 13 residues. This CDR3 reads CASSSGGGTEAFF. The CDR3 nucleotides are TGTGCCAGCTCCTCCGGGGGGGGAACTGAAGCTTTCTTT.

V usage is TRBV9 and J usage is TRBJ2-7, with TRBD1 matching over 10 bases. CDR3 length: 15 residues. V was clipped by 0 bases and J by 2 bases; unmatched bases: 2. Per the germline V gene, CDR1 is SGDLS and CDR2 is YYNGEE. CDR3 in amino acids: CASSVGTGGAYEQYF. The CDR3 DNA follows: TGTGCCAGCAGCGTAGGGACAGGGGGGGCCTACGAGCAGTACTTC.

The chain has TRBV28 and TRBJ2-3, with 7 bases aligning to TRBD1. After removal of 4 bases from V and 1 base from J, the junction contained 5 bases not matched to a gene. This CDR3 is 15 amino acids long. Looked up from germline, CDR1 is MDHEN and CDR2 is SYDVKM. For the CDR3, the DNA is TGTGCCAGCAGTTCATCCGGGACAGGCACAGATACGCAGTATTTT. Amino acids: CASSSSGTGTDTQYF.

The J gene is TRBJ2-5, the V gene TRBV20-1, with a possible D match to TRBD2 (6 bases). V lost 3 bases and J lost 7, with 9 bases in between. CDR1 DFQATT and CDR2 SNEGSKA come from the germline V gene (reference sequence). This CDR3 contains 11 residues. The CDR3 DNA follows: TGCAGTGCTAGGGAGGGAACGACCCAGTACTTC. It translates to CSAREGTTQYF.

The gene calls are TRBV10-3 and TRBJ1-2; D is possibly TRBD1 (6 bases). The CDR3 extends over 14 amino acids. V lost 4 bases, J lost 5 bases, and 14 bases lay in between. Germline values: CDR1 ENHRY, CDR2 SYGVKD. CDR3 coding DNA: TGTGCCATCAGTGCGAATCTTGGACAGTATGGCTACACCTTC. It yields the protein CAISANLGQYGYTF.

The chain uses TRBV2 and TRBJ1-2, with 7 bases matching TRBD1. With V trimmed by 4 bases and J by 5 bases, 10 bases remained unmatched. CDR1 is SNHLY and CDR2 is FYNNEI in the germline V gene. The CDR3 totals 15 residues. This CDR3 reads CASSGNRGRNYGYTF. DNA of the CDR3: TGTGCCAGCAGTGGGAATAGGGGGCGGAATTATGGCTACACCTTC.

This clone was found once. The chain carries TRBV19 and TRBJ2-5; D is possibly TRBD1 (5 bases). The germline V gene has CDR1 LNHDA and CDR2 SQIVND (reference sequence). The CDR3 covers 13 residues. V was trimmed by 3 bases and J by 5 bases, leaving 10 bases between them. As DNA, the CDR3 is TGTGCCAGTAGTATTGGCAGGGATGAGACCCAGTACTTC. It is translated as CASSIGRDETQYF.

This chain joins TRBV6-6 and TRBJ1-1; possible D gene TRBD1, 6 bases. The CDR3 covers 14 residues. Per the germline V gene, CDR1 is MNHNY and CDR2 is SVGAGI (reference sequence). V was pared by 0 bases and J by 4 bases, with 9 bases between. This CDR3 is CASSYSIQGTEAFF. DNA of the CDR3: TGTGCCAGCAGTTACTCGATACAGGGCACTGAAGCTTTCTTT.

The chain combines TRBV6-2 or TRBV6-3 with TRBJ1-1, with 7 bases aligning to TRBD1. V shed 5 bases, J shed 5 bases, and the junction held 8 bases outside the gene matches. CDR1 and CDR2 (germline): MNHEY, SVGEGT. This CDR3 region has 14 residues. CDR3 protein: CASSRQGGRTEAFF. The DNA of the CDR3 is TGTGCCAGCAGTCGACAGGGTGGTCGAACTGAAGCTTTCTTT.

The chain joins TRBV6-5 to TRBJ2-5; 7 nucleotides match TRBD1. J was trimmed by 5 bases and V by 6 bases; bases with no gene match: 9. Per germline, CDR1 MNHEY and CDR2 SVGAGI. The CDR3 contains 14 residues. Here the CDR3 DNA reads TGTGCCAGCAGCAAGGGACAGACGGTGGAGACCCAGTACTTC. Protein product: CASSKGQTVETQYF.

The V gene is TRBV6-1, the J gene TRBJ2-7; D is uncertain. The V gene's germline CDR1 is MNHNS and CDR2 SASEGT. CDR3 length equals 16 residues. Trimming left V 0 bases short and J 4 bases short, with 16 bases between. The CDR3 sequence is CASSEALSGAGYEQYF. In DNA form, the CDR3 reads TGTGCCAGCAGTGAAGCGCTCTCAGGTGCAGGATACGAGCAGTACTTC.

J is TRBJ1-1 and V is TRBV4-1; maybe TRBD1 (6 bases). Trimming took off 0 bases at V and 4 bases at J, with 18 bases between the two ends. Germline V gene lookup returns CDR1 MGHRA and CDR2 YSYEKL. The CDR3 is made up of 17 amino acids. The CDR3: CASSQEVGRGVGTEAFF. Written as DNA, the CDR3 is TGCGCCAGCAGCCAAGAGGTGGGCAGGGGAGTAGGCACTGAAGCTTTCTTT.

This sequence joins TRBV19 and TRBJ1-2; D is unresolved. The germline CDR1 and CDR2 sequences are LNHDA and SQIVND (reference sequence). The CDR3 contains 12 residues. Trimming stripped 7 bases from V and 5 bases from J, with 11 bases between. CDR3 DNA sequence: TGTGCCAGTACCTCTCAGCGGTATGGCTACACCTTC. Encoded protein: CASTSQRYGYTF.

The chain is built from TRBV15 and TRBJ1-5, with a possible D match to TRBD1 (5 bases). Trimming shortened V by 0 bases and J by 0 bases, and 15 bases separated the two germline ends. The length of the CDR3 is 18 residues. Per germline, CDR1 LNHNV and CDR2 YYDKDF (reference sequence). CDR3 sequence reads: CATSRELFGASSNQPQHF. CDR3 coding DNA: TGTGCCACCAGCAGAGAGCTCTTTGGGGCATCTAGCAATCAGCCCCAGCATTTT.

The V gene is TRBV10-3, the J gene TRBJ1-2, with D possibly being TRBD1 (6 bases). Trimming cost V 5 bases and J 6 bases, with 13 bases left between them. The CDR3 is 13 residues long. Germline V gene data show CDR1 as ENHRY and CDR2 as SYGVKD. The CDR3 spells CAISLGQYDGYTF. The CDR3 DNA is TGTGCCATCAGTCTTGGACAGTATGATGGCTACACCTTC.